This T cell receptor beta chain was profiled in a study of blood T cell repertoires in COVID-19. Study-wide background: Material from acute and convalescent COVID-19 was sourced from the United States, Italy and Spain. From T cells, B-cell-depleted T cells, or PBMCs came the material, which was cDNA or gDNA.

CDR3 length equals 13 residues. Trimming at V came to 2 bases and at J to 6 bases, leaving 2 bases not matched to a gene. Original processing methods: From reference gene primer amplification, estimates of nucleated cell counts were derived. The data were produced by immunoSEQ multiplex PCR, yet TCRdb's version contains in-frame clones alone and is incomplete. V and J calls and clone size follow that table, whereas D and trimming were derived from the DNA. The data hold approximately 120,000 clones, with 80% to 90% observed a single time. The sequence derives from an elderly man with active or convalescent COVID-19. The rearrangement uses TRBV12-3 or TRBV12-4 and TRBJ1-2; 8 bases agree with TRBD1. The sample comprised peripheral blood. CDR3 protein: CASSLQGADGYTF. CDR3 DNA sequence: TGTGCCAGCAGTTTACAGGGGGCGGATGGCTACACCTTC.